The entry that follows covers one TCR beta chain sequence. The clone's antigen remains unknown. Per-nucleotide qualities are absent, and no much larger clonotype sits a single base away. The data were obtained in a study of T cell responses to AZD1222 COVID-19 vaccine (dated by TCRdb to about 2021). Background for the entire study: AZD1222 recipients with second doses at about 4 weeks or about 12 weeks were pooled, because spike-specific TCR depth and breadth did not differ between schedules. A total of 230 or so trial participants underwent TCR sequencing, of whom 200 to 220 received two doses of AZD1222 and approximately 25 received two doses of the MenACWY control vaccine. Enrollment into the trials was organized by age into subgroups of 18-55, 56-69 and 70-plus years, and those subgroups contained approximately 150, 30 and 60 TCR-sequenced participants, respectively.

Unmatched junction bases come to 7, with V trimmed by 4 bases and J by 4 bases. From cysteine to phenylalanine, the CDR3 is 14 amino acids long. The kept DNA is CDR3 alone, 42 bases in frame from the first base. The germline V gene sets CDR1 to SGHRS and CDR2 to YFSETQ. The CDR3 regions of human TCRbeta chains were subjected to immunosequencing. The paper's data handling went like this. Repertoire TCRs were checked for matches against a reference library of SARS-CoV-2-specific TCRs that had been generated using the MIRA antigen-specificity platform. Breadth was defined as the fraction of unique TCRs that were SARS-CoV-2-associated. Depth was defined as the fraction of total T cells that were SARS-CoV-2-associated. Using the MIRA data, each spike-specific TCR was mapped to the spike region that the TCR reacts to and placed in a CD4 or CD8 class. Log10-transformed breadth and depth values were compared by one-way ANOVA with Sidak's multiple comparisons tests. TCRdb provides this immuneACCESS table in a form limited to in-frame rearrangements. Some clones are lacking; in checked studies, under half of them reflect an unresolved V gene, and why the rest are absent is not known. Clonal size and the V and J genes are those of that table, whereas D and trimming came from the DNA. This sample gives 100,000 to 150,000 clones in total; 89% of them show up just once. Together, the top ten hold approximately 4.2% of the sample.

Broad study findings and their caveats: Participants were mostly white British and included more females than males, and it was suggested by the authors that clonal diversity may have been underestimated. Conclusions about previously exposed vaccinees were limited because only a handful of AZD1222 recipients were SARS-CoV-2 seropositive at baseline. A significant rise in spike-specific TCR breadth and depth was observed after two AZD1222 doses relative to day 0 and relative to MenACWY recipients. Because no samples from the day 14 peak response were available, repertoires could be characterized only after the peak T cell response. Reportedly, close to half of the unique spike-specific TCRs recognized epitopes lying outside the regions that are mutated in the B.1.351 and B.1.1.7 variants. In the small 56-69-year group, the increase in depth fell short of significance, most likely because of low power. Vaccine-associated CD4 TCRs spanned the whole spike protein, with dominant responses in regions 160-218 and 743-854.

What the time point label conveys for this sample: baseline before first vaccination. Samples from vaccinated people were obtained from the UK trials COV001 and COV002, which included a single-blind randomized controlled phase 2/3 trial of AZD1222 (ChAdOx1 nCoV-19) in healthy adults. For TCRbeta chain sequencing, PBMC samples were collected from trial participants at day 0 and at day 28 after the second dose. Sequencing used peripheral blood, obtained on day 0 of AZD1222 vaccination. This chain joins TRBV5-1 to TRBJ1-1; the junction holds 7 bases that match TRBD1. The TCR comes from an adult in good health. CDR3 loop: CASSSQGVGTEAFF. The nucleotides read TGCGCCAGCAGCAGCCAGGGGGTCGGCACTGAAGCTTTCTTT.